The next 18 T cell receptor beta chains were all read from a single sample in a study of cytomegalovirus exposure and HLA in healthy donors. PCR amplification relied on 60 Vbeta primers (plus 13 Jbeta primers). TCRdb keeps only in-frame clones here, not all; method: immunoSEQ multiplex PCR. This repertoire shows about 84,000 clones, less than 80% found once; its top ten account for approximately 15%. The sample comprised PBMCs. These receptors all stem from a woman in her thirties or forties in good health and CMV-seropositive.

This clone was counted only a few times. The rearrangement uses TRBV4-3 and TRBJ2-1; 11 nucleotides agree with TRBD1. Germline values: CDR1 LGHNA, CDR2 YSLEER. The J segment lost 6 bases and the V segment lost 0 bases, leaving 4 bases of the junction unmatched. This CDR3 is built from 16 residues. The CDR3 is CASSQDLGTGGNEQFF. Here the CDR3 DNA reads TGCGCCAGCAGCCAAGATCTGGGGACAGGGGGCAATGAGCAGTTCTTC.

The chain combines TRBV14 with TRBJ2-7; TRBD2 agrees at 7 bases. CDR3 size: 17 residues. V was pared by 5 bases and J by 6 bases, with 19 bases of the junction left unmatched. Germline V lookup: CDR1 SGHDN, CDR2 FVKESK. The CDR3 DNA reads TGTGCCAGCAGCAGGGGCGGGAGTGGTGCGATCCCGGGCGAGCAGTACTTC. Translation: CASSRGGSGAIPGEQYF.

In its sample, this clone was seen once. The rearrangement joins TRBV21-1 to TRBJ1-1; the tabulated D call, TRBD1, remains unverified against the DNA. TRBV21-1 is assigned pseudogene status. This CDR3 is built from 15 residues. CDR3 residues: CASSTPRGQNTEAFF. The CDR3 DNA reads as TGTGCCAGCAGCACGCCAAGGGGCCAGAACACTGAAGCTTTCTTT.

The sample holds a few counts of this clone. The chain recombines TRBV6-1 with TRBJ1-4; 7 bases line up with TRBD1. Germline V gives CDR1 MNHNS, CDR2 SASEGT. The CDR3 consists of 15 residues. Trimming cost V 4 bases and J 10 bases; bases outside gene matches: 12. Here the CDR3 reads CASSVRKGAEGKLFF. CDR3 DNA: TGTGCCAGCAGTGTTCGCAAGGGGGCCGAGGGAAAACTGTTTTTT.

The chain links TRBV2 to TRBJ2-5; 7 bases are shared with TRBD2. Germline CDR1 is SNHLY and CDR2 is FYNNEI. This CDR3 spans 16 amino acids. The V and J ends lost 4 bases and 5 bases, in that order; junction bases with no gene match: 13. The CDR3 nucleotides are TGTGCCAGCAGTGTAACAGGCAGCGGGACGGGTGAGACCCAGTACTTC. This sequence encodes CASSVTGSGTGETQYF.

The chain couples TRBV7-2 to TRBJ2-3, with 10 bases that match TRBD2. Per germline, CDR1 SGHTA and CDR2 FQGNSA. Trimming removed 5 bases from V and 1 base from J; junction bases left unmatched: 9. The CDR3 has 17 residues. DNA for the CDR3: TGTGCCAGCAGCCGGCTGAGACTAGCGGGCGGCACAGATACGCAGTATTTT. Translating it yields CASSRLRLAGGTDTQYF.

This chain joins TRBV7-9 and TRBJ1-1, with TRBD1 matching 7 bases. The CDR3 is made up of 14 amino acids. Per germline, CDR1 SEHNR and CDR2 FQNEAQ (reference sequence). The V gene end was trimmed by 5 bases and the J gene end by 3 bases; junction bases not matched to a gene: 6. CDR3 in amino acids: CASSPRQGDTEAFF. CDR3 DNA: TGTGCCAGCAGCCCCCGACAGGGCGACACTGAAGCTTTCTTT.

The chain couples TRBV30 to TRBJ2-1; TRBD2 might be the D (6 bases). Trimming removed 2 bases at V and 10 bases at J, with 9 bases between. The CDR3 sequence is 11 residues long. CDR1 and CDR2 (germline): GTSNPN, SVGIG (reference sequence). The CDR3 loop reads CAWSLGGEQFF. The CDR3, as DNA: TGTGCCTGGAGTTTGGGAGGCGAGCAGTTCTTC.

The V call is TRBV7-6, the J call TRBJ2-7; 8 bases match TRBD2. The CDR3 loop spans 20 amino acids. Germline values: CDR1 SGHVS, CDR2 FNYEAQ. V dropped 2 bases and J dropped 8; count of bases not matched to a gene: 26. The CDR3 protein is CASSLPRGGNRREEVGKQYF. The DNA of the CDR3 is TGTGCCAGCAGCTTACCCCGTGGGGGCAATCGGCGGGAGGAGGTAGGGAAGCAGTACTTC.

This chain joins TRBV4-3 and TRBJ2-2; D may be TRBD2 (5 bases). The V end lost 2 bases, the J end lost 4 bases, and 17 bases lay between the germline ends. The CDR3 is made up of 17 amino acids. Germline V CDR1 and CDR2: LGHNA, YSLEER. The CDR3 spells CASSQSRQLRGTGELFF. The CDR3, as DNA: TGCGCCAGCAGCCAATCTCGGCAGCTCCGGGGCACCGGGGAGCTGTTTTTT.

This chain links TRBV2 with TRBJ1-2; 10 nucleotides match TRBD1. There are 15 residues in the CDR3. Germline CDR1 and CDR2: SNHLY and FYNNEI. V shed 3 bases, J shed 1 base, and the junction held 2 bases outside the gene matches. The CDR3 is CASSEGQGINYGYTF. In DNA, the CDR3 is TGTGCCAGCAGTGAGGGACAGGGGATTAACTATGGCTACACCTTC.

In regard to this clone: Other DNA variants within this sample encode the same CDR3. The chain is built from TRBV28 and TRBJ1-5, with D unclear. Trimming took off 3 bases at V and 1 base at J, with 4 bases between the two ends. In germline, CDR1 is MDHEN, CDR2 SYDVKM. This CDR3 is built from 13 residues. The chain's CDR3 is CASSFVSNQPQHF. The CDR3 region has the DNA TGTGCCAGCAGTTTCGTCAGCAATCAGCCCCAGCATTTT. Full variable domain (remainder filled in from reference TRBV28 and TRBJ1-5): DVKVTQSSRYLVKRTGEKVFLECVQDMDHENMFWYRQDPGLGLRLIYFSYDVKMKEKGDIPEGYSVSREKKERFSLILESASTNQTSMYLCASSFVSNQPQHFGDGTRLSIL.

This clone was observed once. V is TRBV6-5 and J is TRBJ2-7; 7 bases are shared with TRBD1. The germline CDR1 and CDR2 sequences are MNHEY and SVGAGI. There are 15 residues in the CDR3. The V and J ends lost 0 bases and 2 bases, in that order; junction bases with no gene match: 4. This CDR3 reads CASSYSLQGAYEQYF. CDR3 sequence (DNA): TGTGCCAGCAGTTACTCGCTGCAGGGGGCCTACGAGCAGTACTTC.

Only one count was recorded for this clone. The CDR3 loop reads CSVGSGGAFF. The CDR3 DNA follows: TGCAGCGTTGGATCAGGGGGGGCTTTCTTT. J is TRBJ1-1 and V is TRBV29-1; 7 bases align to TRBD1. V lost 4 bases and J lost 11; bases outside the gene matches: 4. CDR3 length: 10 residues. Germline lookup yields CDR1 SQVTM and CDR2 ANQGSEA.

This clone appeared a few times. V is TRBV5-1 and J is TRBJ2-1, with 9 bases identical to TRBD2. Germline-derived CDR1 and CDR2 are SGHRS and YFSETQ. Unmatched junction bases numbered 7, after V lost 2 bases and J lost 1 base. The CDR3 is 17 amino acids. CDR3 amino acids: CASSLIPLAGSYNEQFF. CDR3 coding DNA: TGCGCCAGCAGCTTAATTCCCCTAGCGGGGTCCTACAATGAGCAGTTCTTC.

Turning to this clone: One end of the junction fails to match germline, which may point to a read error. The rearrangement uses TRBV28 and TRBJ2-7, with a weak D call TRBD1 (6 bases). The CDR3 is made up of 15 amino acids. The germline gives CDR1 MDHEN, CDR2 SYDVKM. CDR3 DNA sequence: TGTGCCAGCACCTTGGAAGACAGGCCAATACGAGCAGTACACTTC. Translation gives CASTLEDRPIRAVHF.

The J gene is TRBJ2-5, the V gene TRBV5-1; 12 bases align to TRBD2. The CDR3 is 15 residues long. Germline CDR1 is SGHRS and CDR2 is YFSETQ. Trimming removed 0 bases from V and 3 bases from J; junction bases left unmatched: 0. CDR3 nucleotides: TGCGCCAGCAGCTTGGCTAGCGGGAGGGAAGAGACCCAGTACTTC. Translating gives CASSLASGREETQYF.

The chain links TRBV19 to TRBJ2-3, with D possibly TRBD2 on 5 matching bases. Germline loops: CDR1 LNHDA, CDR2 SQIVND (reference sequence). The CDR3 contains 15 residues. V gave up 3 bases and J gave up 5 bases, with 15 bases separating them. CDR3 DNA sequence: TGTGCCAGTAGTATCAGGCTAGCTCCGGGAGATACGCAGTATTTT. This encodes CASSIRLAPGDTQYF.